This T cell receptor beta chain is from a study of identifying expanded T cells in peripheral blood. Whole-study results and caveats: Differentially abundant clones: roughly 1.3 between replicates, 16.4 at approximately 14 days, approximately 18 at four.

The germline V and J ends were trimmed by 2 bases and 7 bases, with 4 bases remaining between them. In germline, CDR1 is ENHRY, CDR2 SYGVKD. The length of the CDR3 is 11 residues. This clone was detected only a few times. Its target is unknown. Data came from immunoSEQ multiplex PCR; TCRdb stores just in-frame clones and leaves some out. The sample includes about 86,000 clones, roughly 86% of them seen just once. The TCR was taken from a person aged 18-70 years in good health. Sequenced input: blood. The genes are TRBV10-3 and TRBJ2-3; D uncertain. CDR3 coding DNA: TGTGCCATCAGTGAGACTAATACGCAGTATTTT. Translation: CAISETNTQYF.